Listed here are 7 T cell receptor beta chains from one sample, sequenced in a study of OX40 agonist ivuxolimab in advanced cancers. Using immunoSEQ multiplex PCR, the repertoire was profiled, and TCRdb retains in-frame clones only, with some absent. The table has 60,000 to 85,000 clones, around 85% seen once. Sequenced material: CD4+ or CD8+ T cells sorted from blood, taken in a trial of the OX40 agonist ivuxolimab. All receptors derive from an adult with an advanced solid tumor such as melanoma, head and neck, liver or kidney cancer.

The chain uses TRBV5-1 and TRBJ2-2; possibly TRBD1 or TRBD2 for D (5 bases each). The CDR3 spans 14 residues. Germline CDR1 SGHRS, CDR2 YFSETQ. Trimming left V 5 bases short and J 3 bases short, with 11 bases between. The CDR3 loop is CASRTTADTGELFF. In nucleotides, the CDR3 is TGCGCCAGCAGAACGACAGCGGACACCGGGGAGCTGTTTTTT.

Turning to this clone: One end of the junction varies from germline; a read error may be responsible. The chain links TRBV18 to TRBJ2-7, with D maybe TRBD1 (6 bases). Germline CDR1 KGHSH, CDR2 LQKENI. The CDR3 is 15 residues long. The CDR3 bases are TGTGCCAGCTCACCAGGTGGACAGCGAAAATACGGGCAGTACTTC. As protein: CASSPGGQRKYGQYF.

V is TRBV30 and J is TRBJ1-2; D might be TRBD1 (5 bases). The CDR3 has 15 amino acids. Germline V gene data show CDR1 as GTSNPN and CDR2 as SVGIG (reference sequence). The V and J ends lost 4 bases and 5 bases respectively, with 20 bases between them. The DNA of the CDR3 is TGTGCCTGGAACAAGCAGGGCGGGGCCTGGTATGGCTACACCTTC. Translating gives CAWNKQGGAWYGYTF.

This sequence joins TRBV5-7 and TRBJ1-2, with a possible D match to TRBD1 (6 bases). TRBV5-7 is an ORF; its function is uncertain. V lost 1 base, J lost 6 bases, and 7 bases lay in between. The CDR3 contains 12 residues. CDR3 sequence (DNA): TGTGCCAGCAGCTTGAAGGGGGATGGCTACACCTTC. Amino acids: CASSLKGDGYTF.

To note about this clone: Within the sample, other DNA sequences also encode this same CDR3. The chain couples TRBV19 to TRBJ2-7; 8 positions agree with TRBD2. The CDR3 runs to 16 residues. CDR1 is LNHDA, CDR2 SQIVND, per germline (reference sequence). Germline trimming cut 4 bases from V and 3 bases from J; bases unmatched to any gene: 11. This chain's CDR3 is CASSTNSGLAGYEQYF. As DNA, the CDR3 is TGTGCCAGTAGTACGAACTCAGGACTAGCAGGCTACGAGCAGTACTTC.

This sequence joins TRBV9 and TRBJ1-3, with 8 bases that match TRBD1. Germline assignment: CDR1 SGDLS and CDR2 YYNGEE. The CDR3 extends over 14 amino acids. The J segment lost 7 bases and the V segment lost 4 bases, leaving 7 bases of the junction unmatched. The CDR3 here is CASSPGQGGNTIYF. The CDR3 DNA reads TGTGCCAGCAGCCCCGGACAGGGAGGGAACACCATATATTTT.

The V call is TRBV7-2, the J call TRBJ2-5, with 8 bases that match TRBD1. The DNA end is more similar to TRBJ2-7, so the J call may be wrong. Per germline, CDR1 SGHTA and CDR2 FQGNSA. The CDR3 length is 15 residues. CDR3 nucleotides: TGTGCCAGCAGCTTAGCGGTGGACAGGGTCAACGAGCAGTACTTC. Residues: CASSLAVDRVNEQYF.